A single sample is the source of the 10 T cell receptor beta chains below, sequenced in a study of blood T cell repertoires in COVID-19. Assay: immunoSEQ multiplex PCR; the TCRdb copy retains only in-frame clones and omits some. The repertoire includes about 340,000 clones, more than 70% of them detected once, and almost 3% sits in the top ten. Material for sequencing was peripheral blood. These receptors came from a young man with active or convalescent COVID-19.

There are a few counts of this clone. The same CDR3 arises from other DNA sequences in this sample as well. The gene calls are TRBV30 and TRBJ2-1; no clear D. The CDR3 covers 12 residues. Germline V lookup: CDR1 GTSNPN, CDR2 SVGIG (reference sequence). V was clipped by 0 bases and J by 7 bases, with 7 bases between them. For the CDR3, the DNA is TGTGCCTGGAGTGTAAGAGGTAATGAGCAGTTCTTC. Protein: CAWSVRGNEQFF. The variable domain in full, with the rest retrieved from reference TRBV30 and TRBJ2-1, is SQTIHQWPATLVQPVGSPLSLECTVEGTSNPNLYWYRQAAGRGLQLLFYSVGIGQISSEVPQNLSASRPQDRQFILSSKKLLLSDSGFYLCAWSVRGNEQFFGPGTRLTVL.

With regard to this clone: This same CDR3 is encoded by further DNA sequences in the sample. The V and J genes are TRBV9 and TRBJ2-7; D is perhaps TRBD2 (5 bases). Trimming cost V 3 bases and J 1 base, with 5 bases left between them. Per germline, CDR1 SGDLS and CDR2 YYNGEE. CDR3 length: 12 residues. DNA for the CDR3: TGTGCCAGCAGCGGGGAGTCCTACGAGCAGTACTTC. It specifies CASSGESYEQYF.

This clone came up a few times. The CDR3 coding sequence is TGCGCCAGCAGCTTCCTCCCCCAGGCTGGAAACACCATATATTTT. It codes for CASSFLPQAGNTIYF. V and J are TRBV5-1 and TRBJ1-3, with D unclear. This CDR3 contains 15 residues. V shed 2 bases and J shed 2 bases, with 11 bases lying between them. The V gene's germline CDR1 is SGHRS and CDR2 YFSETQ.

The chain carries TRBV7-2 and TRBJ2-1; TRBD2 matches 9 bases. This CDR3 has 15 residues. Looked up from germline, CDR1 is SGHTA and CDR2 is FQGNSA. V lost 3 bases, J lost 2 bases, and 2 bases stayed unmatched. CDR3 residues: CASSFGGRAYNEQFF. DNA of the CDR3: TGTGCCAGCAGCTTCGGCGGGAGGGCCTACAATGAGCAGTTCTTC.

This chain links TRBV6-5 with TRBJ1-6; D is unclear. V was shortened by 2 bases and J by 10 bases, with 12 bases between the two germline ends. The CDR3 sequence is 14 residues long. The germline CDR1 and CDR2 sequences are MNHEY and SVGAGI. CDR3 coding DNA: TGTGCCAGCAGTTACGAGTCACGCGGGTCACCCCTCCACTTT. Its translation: CASSYESRGSPLHF.

The chain links TRBV7-2 to TRBJ2-2; TRBD1 might be the D (6 bases). CDR1 and CDR2 (germline): SGHTA, FQGNSA. V was clipped by 0 bases and J by 4 bases, with 12 bases between them. The CDR3 has 16 residues. CDR3 DNA sequence: TGTGCCAGCAGCTTAGCAGGGGGTGGGATCACCGGGGAGCTGTTTTTT. Translating it yields CASSLAGGGITGELFF. Supplemented by reference TRBV7-2 and TRBJ2-2, the full variable domain reads GAGVSQSPSNKVTEKGKDVELRCDPISGHTALYWYRQSLGQGLEFLIYFQGNSAPDKSGLPSDRFSAERTGGSVSTLTIQRTQQEDSAVYLCASSLAGGGITGELFFGEGSRLTVL.

The chain couples TRBV2 to TRBJ2-5; possibly TRBD2 for D (6 bases). The CDR3 is 12 residues long. Germline lookup yields CDR1 SNHLY and CDR2 FYNNEI. V lost 4 bases and J 5 bases, leaving 8 bases between the germline ends. The CDR3 sequence: CASSGDWETQYF. The DNA of the CDR3 is TGTGCCAGCAGTGGGGACTGGGAGACCCAGTACTTC.

The V and J genes are TRBV3-1 (or the pseudogene TRBV3-2) and TRBJ2-3, with 7 bases matching TRBD1. The CDR3 is made up of 17 amino acids. With V trimmed by 3 bases and J by 4 bases, 13 bases remained unmatched. Germline V gene lookup returns CDR1 LGHDT and CDR2 YNNKEL (reference sequence). The CDR3, as DNA: TGTGCCAGCAGCCAGGCAGGGGGAAGAGGCACGCCAGATACGCAGTATTTT. Translated, it gives CASSQAGGRGTPDTQYF.

The CDR3 region is CASSELHEQYF. CDR3 bases: TGCGCCAGCAGTGAGCTCCACGAGCAGTACTTC. The chain couples TRBV10-2 to TRBJ2-7; D is unclear. CDR1 is WSHSY, CDR2 SAAADI, per germline. V was cut by 2 bases and J by 5 bases, with 4 bases left in between. The CDR3 runs to 11 residues.

CDR3 sequence reads: CASSLGRDTDTQYF. CDR3 coding DNA: TGCGCCAGCAGCTTGGGGCGGGACACAGATACGCAGTATTTT. The V gene is TRBV5-1, the J gene TRBJ2-3, with D possibly being TRBD2 (6 bases). The V end was cut by 0 bases, the J end by 2 bases, with 7 bases between. Germline CDR1 SGHRS, CDR2 YFSETQ. This CDR3 is 14 amino acids long.